These T cell receptor beta chains were read from a single sample in a study of control samples from healthy donors and cancer patients. Profiling relied on immunoSEQ multiplex PCR, and the TCRdb table lists in-frame clones only, not all of them. The repertoire consists of about 94,000 clones, with around nine tenths occurring once and the leading ten covering over 3%. The sequencing input was blood. The receptors were gathered from a woman between 18 and 29 years old in good health. The conserved cysteine and the conserved F or W are not part of the CDR3 here.

J gene,V gene,CDR3 protein
TRBJ1-1,TRBV5-7,ASSLLGGWGDACSTEAF
TRBJ2-7,TRBV27,ASSIPGQNYEQY
TRBJ1-1,TRBV6-5,ASSQSWTGNTEAF
TRBJ2-7,TRBV5-5,ASSSNRVINEQY
TRBJ1-3,TRBV3-1/TRBV3-2,ASSHFLADFSGNTIY
TRBJ1-5,TRBV6-1,ASSDLGDTRNQPQH
TRBJ1-6,TRBV5-1,ASSGTTGDGSPLH
TRBJ2-5,TRBV18,ASSPVKETQY
TRBJ1-2,TRBV6-5,ASSYSGGALRNGYT
TRBJ1-1,TRBV4-1,ASSHDTGDSTEAF
TRBJ2-2,TRBV3-1/TRBV3-2,ASSRGLAGGGTGELF
TRBJ2-1,TRBV4-2,ASSQEGTSGGNEQF
TRBJ2-1,TRBV9,ASSARDAGGNNEQF
TRBJ1-6,TRBV6-6,ASSPGQGGSPLH
TRBJ2-3,TRBV28,ASSLSAGTSTDTQY
TRBJ2-2,TRBV6-4,ASSPSGTGDTGELF
TRBJ1-1,TRBV11-3,ASSSGQSGPAF
TRBJ1-2,TRBV5-5,ASSSPETAYYGYT
TRBJ1-4,TRBV2,ASSETTGGVSNEKLF
TRBJ2-3,TRBV27,ASSPIAGGGTDTQY
TRBJ1-2,TRBV7-3,ASSLSANYGYT
TRBJ1-2,TRBV3-1/TRBV3-2,ASALSTAVYGYT
TRBJ2-5,TRBV20-1,SASAPLPVGETQY
TRBJ2-3,TRBV3-1/TRBV3-2,ASSQDSGLAGVPSTDTQY
TRBJ1-6,TRBV2,ASSAGQDYSPLH